This TCR beta chain is from a study of blood T cell repertoires in COVID-19. Across the study: Some COVID-19 samples were acute and others convalescent; all came from the United States, Italy and Spain. T cells, B-cell-depleted T cells, or PBMCs supplied cDNA or gDNA.

As originally analysed: Reference gene primers were amplified, and this amplification served to estimate nucleated cell counts. Clones were read by immunoSEQ multiplex PCR, and TCRdb kept only the in-frame ones, dropping some. V and J calls and clone size are as listed in that table; D and trimming were resolved from the DNA. The sample yields about 60,000 clones, around 85% seen once. V was pared by 4 bases and J by 2 bases, with 13 bases of the junction left unmatched. The CDR3 contains 18 residues. CDR1 LGHDT and CDR2 YNNKEL come from the germline V gene (reference sequence). This receptor was obtained from a human donor in a cohort sampled during active COVID-19. The sequenced material came from peripheral blood. The rearrangement links TRBV3-1 (or the pseudogene TRBV3-2) to TRBJ2-7; 11 nucleotides align to TRBD1. CDR3 nucleotides: TGTGCCAGCAGCCGTCGGGGGGCCCGGACAGGGGGCACCTACGAGCAGTACTTC. Amino acid sequence: CASSRRGARTGGTYEQYF.